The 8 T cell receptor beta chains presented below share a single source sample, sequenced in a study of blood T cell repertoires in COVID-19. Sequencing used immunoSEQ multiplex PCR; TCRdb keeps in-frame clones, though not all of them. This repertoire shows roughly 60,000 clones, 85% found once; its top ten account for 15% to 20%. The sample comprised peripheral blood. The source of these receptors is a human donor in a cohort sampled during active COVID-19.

CDR3: CATSDPGGTGPYEQYF. Written as DNA, the CDR3 is TGTGCCACCAGTGATCCTGGTGGGACAGGGCCCTACGAGCAGTACTTC. The rearrangement joins TRBV24-1 to TRBJ2-7, with 9 nucleotides matching TRBD1. The J segment lost 2 bases and the V segment lost 3 bases, leaving 7 bases of the junction unmatched. From germline, CDR1 is KGHDR and CDR2 SFDVKD. This CDR3 has 16 residues.

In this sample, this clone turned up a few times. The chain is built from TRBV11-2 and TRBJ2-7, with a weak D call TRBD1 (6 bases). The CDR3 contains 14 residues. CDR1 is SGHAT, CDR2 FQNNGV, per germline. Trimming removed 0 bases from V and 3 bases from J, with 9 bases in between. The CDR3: CASSLEGQSYEQYF. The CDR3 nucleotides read TGTGCCAGCAGCTTAGAAGGACAGAGCTACGAGCAGTACTTC.

This chain's CDR3 is CASSQGETRYEQYF. The CDR3 DNA reads TGTGCCAGCAGCCAAGGAGAGACTCGCTACGAGCAGTACTTC. The chain employs TRBV4-2 and TRBJ2-7; D uncertain. The CDR3 length is 14 residues. The V end was cut by 1 base, the J end by 3 bases, with 10 bases between. Germline V CDR1 and CDR2: LGHNA, YNFKEQ.

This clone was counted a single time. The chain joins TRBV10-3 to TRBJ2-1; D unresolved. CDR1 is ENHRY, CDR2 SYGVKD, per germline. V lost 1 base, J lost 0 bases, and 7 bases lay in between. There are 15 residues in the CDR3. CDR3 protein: CAISEFRSSYNEQFF. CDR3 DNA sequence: TGTGCCATCAGTGAGTTTAGGAGCTCCTACAATGAGCAGTTCTTC.

The CDR3 nucleotides read TGTGCCAGCAGAGAGGGCGCAGATACGCAGTATTTT. Translation: CASREGADTQYF. The V and J genes are TRBV7-9 and TRBJ2-3; tentatively, D is TRBD2 (5 bases). Germline CDR1 is SEHNR and CDR2 is FQNEAQ (reference sequence). The CDR3 length is 12 residues. V lost 6 bases and J 4 bases, leaving 8 bases between the germline ends. The whole variable domain, filled in from reference TRBV7-9 and TRBJ2-3, reads DTGVSQNPRHKITKRGQNVTFRCDPISEHNRLYWYRQTLGQGPEFLTYFQNEAQLEKSRLLSDRFSAERPKGSFSTLEIQRTEQGDSAMYLCASREGADTQYFGPGTRLTVL.

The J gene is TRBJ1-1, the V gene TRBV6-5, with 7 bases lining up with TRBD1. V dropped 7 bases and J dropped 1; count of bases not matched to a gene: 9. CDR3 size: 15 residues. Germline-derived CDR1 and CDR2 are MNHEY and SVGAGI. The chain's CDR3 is CASINQGGANTEAFF. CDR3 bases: TGTGCCAGCATCAACCAAGGGGGCGCGAACACTGAAGCTTTCTTT.

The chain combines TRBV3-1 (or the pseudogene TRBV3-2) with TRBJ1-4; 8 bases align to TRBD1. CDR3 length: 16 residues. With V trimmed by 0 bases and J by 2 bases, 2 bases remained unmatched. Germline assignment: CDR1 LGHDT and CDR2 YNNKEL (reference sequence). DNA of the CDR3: TGTGCCAGCAGCCAAGAGCAGGGGGCCACTAATGAAAAACTGTTTTTT. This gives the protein CASSQEQGATNEKLFF.

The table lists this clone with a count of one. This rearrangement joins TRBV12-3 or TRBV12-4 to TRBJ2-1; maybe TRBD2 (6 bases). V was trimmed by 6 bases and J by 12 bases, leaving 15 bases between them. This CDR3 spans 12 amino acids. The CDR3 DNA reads TGTGCCAGCAGATCCCAGGCGGGATCGCAGTTCTTC. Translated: CASRSQAGSQFF.